This TCR beta chain was identified in a study of T-cell memory formation after mild COVID-19. TCRdb analysed the 5' RACE reads with MiXCR anew, one entry per CDR3 protein. The repertoire includes around 310,000 distinct CDR3 sequences, approximately 15% of them detected once, and around 20% sits in the top ten. V lost 1 base, J lost 4 bases, and 5 bases stayed unmatched. Germline V gene sequence: CDR1 MGHDK, CDR2 SYGVNS. The CDR3 runs to 16 residues. The TCR comes from a man aged 18 to 29 who had mild COVID-19 (a few samples of this study predate the infection). Cell type and time point are not known. The chain links TRBV25-1 to TRBJ2-2; 8 bases match TRBD2. The sample was PBMCs or a T cell subset sorted from them (not recorded which). The CDR3 sequence is CASSESGGMGTGELFF. CDR3 DNA: TGTGCCAGCAGTGAATCGGGGGGGATGGGCACCGGGGAGCTGTTTTTT.